This passage covers 9 T cell receptor beta chains from one sample sequenced in a study of cytomegalovirus exposure and HLA in healthy donors. Generated by immunoSEQ multiplex PCR, the TCRdb table keeps only in-frame clones and is missing some. The data show 65,000 to 90,000 clones, 70% to 90% seen once. The specimen sequenced was PBMCs. Receptor source: a woman aged 18 to 35 in good health and CMV-seropositive.

V and J are TRBV6-1 and TRBJ2-2; unclear D gene. Germline V gene data show CDR1 as MNHNS and CDR2 as SASEGT. The CDR3 is 15 residues long. The germline V and J ends were trimmed by 8 bases and 1 base, with 14 bases remaining between them. The CDR3 DNA sequence: TGTGCCAGCTCATCCGGGTGGTTGAACACCGGGGAGCTGTTTTTT. Protein: CASSSGWLNTGELFF.

V usage is TRBV18 and J usage is TRBJ2-6; possible D gene TRBD2, 5 bases. Trimming removed 3 bases at V and 1 base at J, with 13 bases between. The CDR3 is 17 amino acids. From germline, CDR1 is KGHSH and CDR2 LQKENI. DNA for the CDR3: TGTGCCAGCTCACCGATTGGGGAGAGGTCTGGGGCCAACGTCCTGACTTTC. Protein sequence: CASSPIGERSGANVLTF.

V and J are TRBV4-2 and TRBJ1-2; the match to TRBD1 covers 7 bases. J gave up 8 bases and V 2 bases, and 20 bases lay outside the gene matches. This CDR3 is built from 18 residues. Per germline, CDR1 LGHNA and CDR2 YNFKEQ. The DNA for the CDR3 is TGTGCCAGCAGCCAATTTCGGGCAGGGGGGACAAATCCACAAGGCTACACCTTC. It specifies CASSQFRAGGTNPQGYTF.

The chain uses TRBV2 and TRBJ2-5; weak D call: TRBD1 (5 bases). Germline V gene data show CDR1 as SNHLY and CDR2 as FYNNEI. V was cut by 2 bases and J by 4 bases, with 5 bases left in between. This CDR3 spans 12 amino acids. The CDR3 spells CASSEQGETQYF. The CDR3 nucleotides are TGTGCCAGCAGTGAACAGGGAGAGACCCAGTACTTC.

This chain joins TRBV6-6 and TRBJ1-5, with D hard to call. Germline V gene data show CDR1 as MNHNY and CDR2 as SVGAGI (reference sequence). This CDR3 comprises 14 residues. The ends were cut back, 8 bases at V and 0 bases at J, with 11 bases in the middle. The DNA for the CDR3 is TGTGCCAGCGGGCAGGAACTTAGCAATCAGCCCCAGCATTTT. Residues: CASGQELSNQPQHF.

The chain couples TRBV4-3 to TRBJ1-5; no firm D call. This CDR3 comprises 19 residues. Germline V gene data show CDR1 as LGHNA and CDR2 as YSLEER. V was clipped by 0 bases and J by 2 bases, with 20 bases between them. This CDR3 is CASSQESFRAGRRNQPQHF. DNA for the CDR3: TGCGCCAGCAGCCAAGAATCTTTTCGCGCGGGGAGGCGCAATCAGCCCCAGCATTTT.

The DNA for the CDR3 is TGTGCCAGCAGCTTGCCGGGGGGGACCACAGATACGCAGTATTTT. Translating gives CASSLPGGTTDTQYF. This rearrangement joins TRBV5-6 to TRBJ2-3, with 8 nucleotides matching TRBD2. The ends lost 1 base at V and 2 bases at J; junction bases unmatched: 3. The CDR3 spans 15 residues. Germline V gives CDR1 SGHDT, CDR2 YYEEEE.

The chain uses TRBV4-3 and TRBJ2-7; TRBD2 might be the D (6 bases). The CDR3 is 14 amino acids. V lost 0 bases, J lost 5 bases, and 11 bases lay in between. Germline V gene data show CDR1 as LGHNA and CDR2 as YSLEER. In DNA, the CDR3 is TGCGCCAGCAGCCAAGATCTCGGGGAGGACGAGCAGTACTTC. This translates into CASSQDLGEDEQYF.

V and J are TRBV4-3 and TRBJ1-4; D possibly corresponds to TRBD1 (6 bases). From germline, CDR1 is LGHNA and CDR2 YSLEER. Trimming stripped 1 base from V and 4 bases from J, with 7 bases between. The CDR3 is made up of 14 amino acids. The CDR3 spells CASSQGQVNEKLFF. The CDR3 nucleotides read TGCGCCAGCAGCCAAGGACAGGTTAATGAAAAACTGTTTTTT.